This T cell receptor beta chain was captured by sequencing in a study of shared clonotypes between healthy human individuals. Study background: Donors consisted of a couple of women and a few men between 18 and 49.

Naive CD45RA+ and memory CD45RA-negative subsets were split from CD4+ cells. A word on this clone: The antigen is unknown.

Profiling relied on immunoSEQ multiplex PCR, and the TCRdb table lists in-frame clones only, not all of them. The repertoire has about 1.1 million clones, roughly 80% of them found once; the top ten carry 0.89%. V was pared by 5 bases and J by 8 bases, with 6 bases of the junction left unmatched. The CDR3 contains 13 residues. Looked up from germline, CDR1 is SGHRS and CDR2 is YFSETQ. Study-level results: Lower generation probabilities were found for non-shared clonotypes than for those shared by all four donors.

The sequenced sample consisted of memory CD4+ T cells from PBMCs. Subset described: CD45RA-negative fraction. The clonotype originates from a man aged 18 to 29 in good health. Some clones in this sample may be carry-over from other donors' samples. V gene TRBV5-1 combines with J gene TRBJ1-4; 7 bases fit TRBD1. CDR3 in amino acids: CASRFDRAEKLFF. The CDR3 nucleotides are TGCGCCAGCAGATTCGACAGGGCCGAAAAACTGTTTTTT.